The subject of this entry is one T cell receptor beta chain. The entry originates in a study of T cells after posttransplantation cyclophosphamide. Generated by immunoSEQ multiplex PCR, the TCRdb table keeps only in-frame clones and is missing some. The specimen has tens of thousands of clones, none found just once. Germline-derived CDR1 and CDR2 are MRHNA and SNTAGT. The CDR3 covers 19 residues. The ends were cut back, 6 bases at V and 7 bases at J, with 28 bases in the middle. This clonotype was sampled from a man between 40 and 49 years old in good health, CMV-negative, and a related stem cell transplant donor. The genes are TRBV6-4 and TRBJ1-6, with D possibly being TRBD1 (5 bases). Material: PBMCs. The CDR3 nucleotides read TGTGCCAGCAGGGCCGAGACAGAATTTAGACCACTGATCAATTCACCCCTCCACTTT. Translation gives CASRAETEFRPLINSPLHF.